The T cell receptor beta chain under discussion was sequenced for a study of T cells after yellow fever vaccination. As for the study in general: Fractions containing few cells were prepared with SMART-Seq v4 Ultra Low Input.

On this clonotype itself: What it binds is not known.

Study-level points and caveats: Weaker overall was a secondary response that nonetheless peaked faster, on day 5 versus 15. The booster saw the reappearance of most primary-vaccination clones (roughly 96% CD4, almost 90% CD8).

MiXCR was run by TCRdb on the 5' RACE reads, yielding one entry per CDR3 protein. Among around 550,000 distinct CDR3 sequences listed, about 19% were seen once. Germline V CDR1 and CDR2: SGHAT, FQNNGV. V was shortened by 5 bases and J by 4 bases, with 8 bases between the two germline ends. The CDR3 runs to 13 residues. The TCR was taken from a man in his thirties or forties who received the YFV17D yellow fever vaccine. Sequencing used PBMCs, obtained 15 days after the yellow fever booster vaccination. The chain employs TRBV11-2 and TRBJ2-2, with D hard to call. CDR3 sequence: CASSPDPTGELFF. DNA of the CDR3: TGTGCCAGCAGCCCCGACCCCACCGGGGAGCTGTTTTTT. The complete variable domain, with remaining parts taken from reference TRBV11-2 and TRBJ2-2, reads EAGVAQSPRYKIIEKRQSVAFWCNPISGHATLYWYQQILGQGPKLLIQFQNNGVVDDSQLPKDRFSAERLKGVDSTLKIQPAKLEDSAVYLCASSPDPTGELFFGEGSRLTVL.